This entry describes one T cell receptor beta chain. No antigen is known for it. The data belong to a study of somatic mutations in cytotoxic T cells in rheumatoid arthritis. About the study: Flow sorting of some V beta antibody-stained T cells reached nearly 100% purity, with V beta1+ cells also TCRB-sequenced. Study-level points and caveats: CD8+ T cells showed clonality that did not differ significantly between patients with rheumatoid arthritis and age-matched healthy controls. About an eighth of the roughly 60 patients had a largest CD8+ clone above 20% of CD8+ cells. With advancing age, CD8+ clonality climbed in rheumatoid arthritis patients but did not rise in healthy controls.

V lost 0 bases to trimming and J lost 2 bases, with 11 bases between them. The CDR3 sequence is 15 residues long. CDR1 SGHDN and CDR2 FVKESK come from the germline V gene. Clones were sequenced by immunoSEQ multiplex PCR, and TCRdb holds only the in-frame ones, with some missing. Of 7,000 to 9,000 clones listed, approximately 75% are singletons. Specimen: CD8+ T cells sorted from blood. This receptor was taken from a woman aged 45-60 years in good health. The chain links TRBV14 to TRBJ2-7; D might be TRBD1 (5 bases). The DNA for the CDR3 is TGTGCCAGCAGCCAAGACCGGACATATACCTACGAGCAGTACTTC. Translation: CASSQDRTYTYEQYF.